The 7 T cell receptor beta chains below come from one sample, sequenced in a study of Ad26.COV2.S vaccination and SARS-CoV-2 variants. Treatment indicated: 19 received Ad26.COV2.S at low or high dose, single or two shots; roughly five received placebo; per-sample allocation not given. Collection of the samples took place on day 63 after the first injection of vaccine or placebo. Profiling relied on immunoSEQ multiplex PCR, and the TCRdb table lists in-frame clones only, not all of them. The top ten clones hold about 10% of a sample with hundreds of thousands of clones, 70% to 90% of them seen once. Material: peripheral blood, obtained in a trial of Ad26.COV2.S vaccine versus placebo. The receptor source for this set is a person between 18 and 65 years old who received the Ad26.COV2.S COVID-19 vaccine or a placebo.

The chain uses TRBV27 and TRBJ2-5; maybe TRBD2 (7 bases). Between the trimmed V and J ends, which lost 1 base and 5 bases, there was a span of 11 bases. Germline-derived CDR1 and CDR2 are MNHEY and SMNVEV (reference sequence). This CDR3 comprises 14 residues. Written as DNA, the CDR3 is TGTGCCAGCAGTTTATGGGGGGGGGCCGAGACCCAGTACTTC. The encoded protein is CASSLWGGAETQYF.

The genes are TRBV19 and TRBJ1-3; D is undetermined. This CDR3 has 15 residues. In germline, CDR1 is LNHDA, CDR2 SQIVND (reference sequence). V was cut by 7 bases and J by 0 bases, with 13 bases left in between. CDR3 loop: CASTSFWLSGNTIYF. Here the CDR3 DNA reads TGTGCCAGTACCTCTTTCTGGCTCTCTGGAAACACCATATATTTT.

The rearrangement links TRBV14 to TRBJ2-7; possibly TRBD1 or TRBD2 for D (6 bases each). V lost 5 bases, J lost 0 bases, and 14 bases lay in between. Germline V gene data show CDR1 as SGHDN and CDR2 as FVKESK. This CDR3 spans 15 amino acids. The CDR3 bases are TGTGCCAGCAGCGGATGGGGGGCCCCCTCCTACGAGCAGTACTTC. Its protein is CASSGWGAPSYEQYF.

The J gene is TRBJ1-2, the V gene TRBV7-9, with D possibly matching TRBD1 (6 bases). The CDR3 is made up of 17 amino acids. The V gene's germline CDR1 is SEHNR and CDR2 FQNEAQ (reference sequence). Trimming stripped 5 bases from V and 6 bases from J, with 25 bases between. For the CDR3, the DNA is TGTGCCAGCAGCCGAAAATTCCCCGGCGGGGGGCGGGATGGCTACACCTTC. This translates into CASSRKFPGGGRDGYTF.

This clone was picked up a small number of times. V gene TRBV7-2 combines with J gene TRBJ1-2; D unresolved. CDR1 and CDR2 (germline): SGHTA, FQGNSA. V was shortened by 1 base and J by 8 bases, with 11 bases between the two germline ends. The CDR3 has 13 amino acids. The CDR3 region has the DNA TGTGCCAGCAGCTTAGGACCCCCGGCGGGCTACACCTTC. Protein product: CASSLGPPAGYTF.

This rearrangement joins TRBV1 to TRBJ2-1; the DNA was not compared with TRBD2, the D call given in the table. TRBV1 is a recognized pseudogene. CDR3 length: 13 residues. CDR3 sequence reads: CTSSPRGDNEQFF. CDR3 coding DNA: TGCACCAGCAGCCCACGGGGGGACAATGAGCAGTTCTTC.

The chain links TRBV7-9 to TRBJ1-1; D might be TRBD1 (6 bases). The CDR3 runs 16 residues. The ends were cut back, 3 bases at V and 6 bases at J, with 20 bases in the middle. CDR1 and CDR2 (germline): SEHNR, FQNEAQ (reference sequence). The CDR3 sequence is CASSFTGIMGGAEAFF. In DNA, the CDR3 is TGTGCCAGCAGCTTTACAGGGATAATGGGAGGAGCTGAAGCTTTCTTT. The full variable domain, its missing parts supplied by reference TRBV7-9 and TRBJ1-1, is DTGVSQNPRHKITKRGQNVTFRCDPISEHNRLYWYRQTLGQGPEFLTYFQNEAQLEKSRLLSDRFSAERPKGSFSTLEIQRTEQGDSAMYLCASSFTGIMGGAEAFFGQGTRLTVV.